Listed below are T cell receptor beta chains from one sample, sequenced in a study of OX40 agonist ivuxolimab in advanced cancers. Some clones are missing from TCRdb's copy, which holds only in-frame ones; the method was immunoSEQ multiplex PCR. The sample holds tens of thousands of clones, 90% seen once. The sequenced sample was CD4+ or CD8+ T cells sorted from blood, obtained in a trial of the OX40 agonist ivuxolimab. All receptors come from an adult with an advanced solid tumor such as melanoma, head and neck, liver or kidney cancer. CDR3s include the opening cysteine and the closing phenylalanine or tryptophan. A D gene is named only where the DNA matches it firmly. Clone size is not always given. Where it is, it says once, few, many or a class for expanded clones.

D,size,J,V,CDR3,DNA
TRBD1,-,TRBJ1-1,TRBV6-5,CASGQQGASAEAFF,TGTGCCAGCGGACAACAGGGGGCGTCGGCTGAAGCTTTCTTT
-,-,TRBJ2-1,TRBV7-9,CASRLDGGARNEQFF,TGTGCCAGCAGGTTAGATGGGGGAGCGAGGAATGAGCAGTTCTTC
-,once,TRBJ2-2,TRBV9,CASGLGGGELFF,TGTGCCAGTGGGCTAGGGGGCGGGGAGCTGTTTTTT
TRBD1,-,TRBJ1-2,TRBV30,CAADDRVGVRGPDGYTF,TGTGCCGCAGATGACAGGGTGGGGGTACGGGGCCCCGATGGCTACACCTTC
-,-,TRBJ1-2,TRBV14,CASSPLGHIGYTF,TGTGCCAGCAGCCCCCTCGGACATATTGGCTACACCTTC
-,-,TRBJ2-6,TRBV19,CASSIFGGGFSGANVLTF,TGTGCCAGTAGTATTTTCGGGGGAGGCTTCTCTGGGGCCAACGTCCTGACTTTC
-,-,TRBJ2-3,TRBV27,CASRPQGVGTDTQYF,TGTGCCAGCAGACCGCAGGGAGTCGGCACAGATACGCAGTATTTT
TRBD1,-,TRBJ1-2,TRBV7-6,CASSPRDSYYGYTF,TGTGCCAGCAGCCCCCGGGACAGCTACTATGGCTACACCTTC
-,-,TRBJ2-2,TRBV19,CASSIGIGELFF,TGTGCCAGTAGTATAGGGATCGGGGAGCTGTTTTTT
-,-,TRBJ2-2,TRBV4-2,CASSQTLSVDIHTGELFF,TGTGCCAGCAGCCAGACACTTTCCGTGGACATACACACCGGGGAGCTGTTTTTT
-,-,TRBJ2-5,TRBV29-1,CSVEGTDLAGQVETQYF,TGCAGCGTTGAAGGGACAGACTTAGCGGGACAGGTGGAGACCCAGTACTTC
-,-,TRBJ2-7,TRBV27,CASSLSYSYEQYF,TGTGCCAGCAGTTTGTCCTACTCCTACGAGCAGTACTTC
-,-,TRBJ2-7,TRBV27,CASSPLGGNEQYF,TGTGCCAGCAGTCCCCTTGGGGGCAACGAGCAGTACTTC